This T cell receptor beta chain stems from a study of T cells after yellow fever vaccination. Study in general: Each low-cell-number fraction was prepared by means of SMART-Seq v4 Ultra Low Input. General study findings and limits: Shared CD4/CD8 clonotypes were a small share, likely from convergent recombination.

About this clonotype: The antigen remains undetermined.

The V end was cut by 7 bases, the J end by 3 bases, with 20 bases between. Germline values: CDR1 SGDLS, CDR2 YYNGEE. The CDR3 totals 15 residues. The authors made TCR cDNA by 5'RACE template switching, adding a universal primer site and UMIs. MiXCR, run by TCRdb on the 5' RACE reads, gives a single entry per CDR3 protein. Of about 320,000 distinct CDR3 sequences in the sample, about an eighth were seen once. The sample in question was CD4+ T cells sorted from PBMCs, obtained 15 days after the yellow fever booster vaccination. The chain combines TRBV9 with TRBJ2-7; D may be TRBD2 (6 bases). This TCR was recovered from a man between 18 and 29 years old who received the YFV17D yellow fever vaccine. CDR3 region: CASGGPKGRIYEQYF. CDR3 DNA: TGTGCCAGCGGAGGGCCAAAAGGGAGGATCTACGAGCAGTACTTC.